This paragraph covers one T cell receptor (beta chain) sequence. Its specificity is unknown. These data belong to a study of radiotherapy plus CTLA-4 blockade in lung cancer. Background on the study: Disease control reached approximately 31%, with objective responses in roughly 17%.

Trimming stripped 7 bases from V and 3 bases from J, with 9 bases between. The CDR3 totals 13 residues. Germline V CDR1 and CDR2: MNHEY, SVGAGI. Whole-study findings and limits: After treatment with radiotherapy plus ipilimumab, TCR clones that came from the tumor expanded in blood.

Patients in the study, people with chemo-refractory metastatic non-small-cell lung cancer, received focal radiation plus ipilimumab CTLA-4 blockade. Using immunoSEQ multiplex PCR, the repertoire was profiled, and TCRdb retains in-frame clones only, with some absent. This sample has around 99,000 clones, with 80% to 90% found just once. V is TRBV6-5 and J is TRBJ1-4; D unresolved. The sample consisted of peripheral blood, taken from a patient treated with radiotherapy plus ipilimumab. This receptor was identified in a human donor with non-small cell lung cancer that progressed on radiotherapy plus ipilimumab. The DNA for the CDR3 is TGTGCCAGCATGGGTACGGCTAATGAAAAACTGTTTTTT. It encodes CASMGTANEKLFF.